This TCR beta chain is drawn from a study of T cell changes during pregnancy in multiple sclerosis. Method: immunoSEQ multiplex PCR; TCRdb's copy keeps in-frame clones and lacks some. The data contain some 97,000 clones, around nine tenths of them singletons. The CDR3 totals 15 residues. The germline V gene has CDR1 MNHNS and CDR2 SASEGT. V was shortened by 6 bases and J by 5 bases, with 19 bases between the two germline ends. The rearrangement joins TRBV6-1 to TRBJ2-5; D is possibly TRBD2 (6 bases). Source: peripheral blood, taken in the second trimester of pregnancy. The sequence derives from a female donor with multiple sclerosis, enrolled in a pregnancy study. The CDR3 nucleotides read TGTGCCAGCAGGAGCCTCGGGGGTTTGTGGGAGACCCAGTACTTC. Its translation is CASRSLGGLWETQYF.